The 27 T cell receptor beta chains reported below all come from one sample, sequenced in a study of blood T cell repertoires in COVID-19. Only in-frame clones appear in the TCRdb table, and some are missing; sequencing was by immunoSEQ multiplex PCR. This sample has tens of thousands of clones, with approximately 83% found just once. Sequencing was carried out using peripheral blood. The receptors were gathered from a man older than 75 with acute or convalescent COVID-19.

V and J are TRBV24-1 and TRBJ2-7; 8 bases agree with TRBD2. V shed 11 bases, J shed 5 bases, and the junction held 10 bases outside the gene matches. Germline loops: CDR1 KGHDR, CDR2 SFDVKD. The CDR3 contains 13 residues. In nucleotides, the CDR3 is TGTGCCAGCCAACTAGCGGAGCCGGACGAGCAGTACTTC. Its protein is CASQLAEPDEQYF.

The chain is built from TRBV24-1 and TRBJ2-1; the D gene is possibly TRBD1 (5 bases). V was cut by 4 bases and J by 8 bases, with 8 bases left in between. CDR3 length: 12 residues. Germline CDR1 and CDR2: KGHDR and SFDVKD. The CDR3 nucleotides are TGTGCCACCAGTGAAGGCAGGGATGAGCAGTTCTTC. Translation gives CATSEGRDEQFF.

V gene TRBV18 combines with J gene TRBJ2-3; D remains unclear. V was clipped by 3 bases and J by 2 bases, with 9 bases between them. In germline, CDR1 is KGHSH, CDR2 LQKENI. CDR3 length equals 14 residues. The CDR3 sequence is CASSPSGYTDTQYF. CDR3 coding DNA: TGTGCCAGCTCACCGTCCGGGTACACAGATACGCAGTATTTT.

The chain joins TRBV27 to TRBJ2-5; a possible D gene is TRBD2 (6 bases). V shed 3 bases and J shed 4 bases, with 12 bases lying between them. In germline, CDR1 is MNHEY, CDR2 SMNVEV (reference sequence). This CDR3 comprises 14 residues. CDR3 nucleotide sequence: TGTGCCAGCAGTTTCGGCGGGAACCGAGAGACCCAGTACTTC. It encodes CASSFGGNRETQYF.

The rearrangement uses TRBV10-3 and TRBJ2-7; TRBD2 matches 7 bases. This CDR3 is built from 14 residues. V shed 4 bases and J 3 bases; nucleotides not matched to a gene: 6. Germline lookup yields CDR1 ENHRY and CDR2 SYGVKD. For the CDR3, the DNA is TGTGCCATCAGTGCGGGGGGACGGGGCTACGAGCAGTACTTC. It is translated as CAISAGGRGYEQYF.

The chain is built from TRBV18 and TRBJ2-7, with a weak D call TRBD2 (6 bases). V was cut by 3 bases and J by 6 bases, with 21 bases left in between. The CDR3 totals 16 residues. Germline V gives CDR1 KGHSH, CDR2 LQKENI. The CDR3 DNA is TGTGCCAGCTCACCGGGGGGTCCGCAAACGGGGACCGAGCAGTACTTC. Translation: CASSPGGPQTGTEQYF. Variable domain in full (rest from reference TRBV18 and TRBJ2-7): NAGVMQNPRHLVRRRGQEARLRCSPMKGHSHVYWYRQLPEEGLKFMVYLQKENIIDESGMPKERFSAEFPKEGPSILRIQQVVRGDSAAYFCASSPGGPQTGTEQYFGPGTRLTVT.

V is TRBV6-5 and J is TRBJ2-7; TRBD1 might be the D (5 bases). V lost 6 bases to trimming and J lost 2 bases, with 17 bases between them. The CDR3 runs 15 residues. Germline CDR1 reads MNHEY; CDR2 reads SVGAGI. In DNA form, the CDR3 reads TGTGCCAGCAGACCGACGCGACAGCAAGCCTACGAGCAGTACTTC. It codes for CASRPTRQQAYEQYF.

V is TRBV18 and J is TRBJ2-6, with a possible D match to TRBD1 (5 bases). The CDR3 spans 17 residues. Germline CDR1 reads KGHSH; CDR2 reads LQKENI. Trimming removed 1 base at V and 0 bases at J, with 10 bases between. CDR3 loop: CASSPQGLSSGANVLTF. The CDR3 bases are TGTGCCAGCTCACCACAGGGGCTCAGCTCTGGGGCCAACGTCCTGACTTTC.

Details on this clone: Other DNA variants within this sample encode the same CDR3. The V gene is TRBV24-1, the J gene TRBJ1-1, with 10 bases identical to TRBD1. The V gene's germline CDR1 is KGHDR and CDR2 SFDVKD. The V segment lost 3 bases and the J segment 11 bases; nucleotides outside the gene matches: 2. This CDR3 is built from 12 residues. The CDR3 protein is CATSDGTGVAFF. In nucleotides, the CDR3 is TGTGCCACCAGTGATGGGACAGGGGTGGCTTTCTTT.

The rearrangement joins TRBV9 to TRBJ2-3, with 7 nucleotides matching TRBD1. CDR1 SGDLS and CDR2 YYNGEE come from the germline V gene. V trimming: 6 bases; J trimming: 8 bases; junction bases outside the gene matches: 12. This CDR3 region has 14 residues. CDR3 sequence: CASTQTGSVGTQYF. In DNA form, the CDR3 reads TGTGCCAGCACACAGACAGGGTCGGTAGGTACGCAGTATTTT.

This clone has a handful of counts. The V gene is TRBV4-2, the J gene TRBJ1-5; the D is unclear. This CDR3 is built from 14 residues. Germline CDR1 LGHNA, CDR2 YNFKEQ. V lost 4 bases and J lost 0, with 7 bases in between. For the CDR3, the DNA is TGTGCCAGCAGCCTGACGGGTAGCAATCAGCCCCAGCATTTT. This translates into CASSLTGSNQPQHF.

V is TRBV7-9 and J is TRBJ1-4; 7 bases fit TRBD1. This CDR3 contains 15 residues. In germline, CDR1 is SEHNR, CDR2 FQNEAQ (reference sequence). V lost 5 bases and J lost 1; bases outside the gene matches: 4. CDR3 protein: CASSPQGGTNEKLFF. As DNA, the CDR3 is TGTGCCAGCAGCCCCCAGGGGGGAACTAATGAAAAACTGTTTTTT.

J is TRBJ2-1 and V is TRBV11-1, with 8 bases aligning to TRBD2. Germline values: CDR1 SGHAT, CDR2 FQDESV (reference sequence). The V and J ends lost 0 bases and 6 bases, in that order; junction bases with no gene match: 4. The CDR3 sequence is 15 residues long. The CDR3 nucleotides read TGTGCCAGCAGCTTAGCCGGGAGGGCCAGCAATGAGCAGTTCTTC. Its protein is CASSLAGRASNEQFF.

The J gene is TRBJ1-2, the V gene TRBV18; TRBD1 matches 7 bases. Germline CDR1 is KGHSH and CDR2 is LQKENI. The junction had 6 bases not matched to a gene; V was cut back by 1 base and J by 4 bases. CDR3 length equals 15 residues. The CDR3 here is CASSPQEGAAYGYTF. The CDR3 DNA reads as TGTGCCAGCTCACCACAAGAGGGGGCGGCCTATGGCTACACCTTC.

The chain links TRBV5-5 to TRBJ1-1; 8 bases align to TRBD1. The V gene's germline CDR1 is SGHKS and CDR2 YYEKEE (reference sequence). The CDR3 runs to 16 residues. With V trimmed by 0 bases and J by 4 bases, 8 bases remained unmatched. CDR3 nucleotides: TGTGCCAGCAGCTTGGTCTTAGGACAGGGAAGCACTGAAGCTTTCTTT. It encodes CASSLVLGQGSTEAFF.

The chain couples TRBV7-2 to TRBJ2-3; 7 nucleotides line up with TRBD2. Germline V gives CDR1 SGHTA, CDR2 FQGNSA. The CDR3 has 15 residues. J gave up 4 bases and V 7 bases, and 11 bases lay outside the gene matches. This CDR3 is CASTLSGIGADTQYF. The CDR3 DNA sequence: TGTGCCAGCACCCTAAGCGGGATTGGGGCAGATACGCAGTATTTT.

This chain connects TRBV19 to TRBJ1-1, with D maybe TRBD1 (6 bases). Germline CDR1 and CDR2: LNHDA and SQIVND (reference sequence). The CDR3 sequence is 12 residues long. V was trimmed by 5 bases and J by 6 bases, leaving 10 bases between them. This CDR3 reads CASSYRTAEAFF. The CDR3 nucleotides read TGTGCCAGTAGTTACCGGACAGCTGAAGCTTTCTTT.

The rearrangement joins TRBV30 to TRBJ1-5; the D gene is possibly TRBD1 (5 bases). The ends were cut back, 3 bases at V and 2 bases at J, with 11 bases in the middle. From germline, CDR1 is GTSNPN and CDR2 SVGIG (reference sequence). CDR3 length: 14 amino acids. DNA for the CDR3: TGTGCCTGGAGCCGGGGGGTCGGCAATCAGCCCCAGCATTTT. Its translation: CAWSRGVGNQPQHF.

The chain combines TRBV9 with TRBJ2-1, with a tentative D call TRBD2 (6 bases). This CDR3 has 14 amino acids. CDR1 SGDLS and CDR2 YYNGEE come from the germline V gene. Trimming took off 1 base at V and 9 bases at J, with 14 bases between the two ends. CDR3 sequence reads: CASSVLAGGGEQFF. The CDR3 DNA sequence: TGTGCCAGCAGCGTACTTGCCGGGGGTGGTGAGCAGTTCTTC.

The genes are TRBV24-1 and TRBJ2-1; 12 bases line up with TRBD1. The CDR3 covers 15 residues. J was trimmed by 8 bases and V by 5 bases; bases with no gene match: 6. In germline, CDR1 is KGHDR, CDR2 SFDVKD. This CDR3 is CATSGAGTGGYEQFF. CDR3 DNA sequence: TGTGCCACCAGTGGAGCCGGGACAGGGGGCTATGAGCAGTTCTTC.

The genes are TRBV11-2 and TRBJ2-1; D is possibly TRBD2 (6 bases). Germline lookup yields CDR1 SGHAT and CDR2 FQNNGV. CDR3 size: 14 residues. Trimming took off 7 bases at V and 6 bases at J, with 16 bases between the two ends. Written as DNA, the CDR3 is TGTGCCAGCAACTCGGTCGGGACTGCCAATGAGCAGTTCTTC. Its protein product is CASNSVGTANEQFF.

This clone was detected only a few times. This chain connects TRBV28 to TRBJ1-2; tentatively, D is TRBD1 (6 bases). The CDR3 runs 14 residues. Germline CDR1 is MDHEN and CDR2 is SYDVKM. V lost 2 bases and J lost 5, with 12 bases in between. CDR3 sequence reads: CASSLMGAGYGYTF. The CDR3 DNA is TGTGCCAGCAGTTTAATGGGGGCTGGGTATGGCTACACCTTC.

V and J are TRBV6-1 and TRBJ1-2, with a tentative D call TRBD1 (6 bases). Germline loops: CDR1 MNHNS, CDR2 SASEGT. V dropped 7 bases and J dropped 2 bases, with 11 bases sitting between them. This CDR3 is 13 amino acids long. The CDR3 loop reads CASTKQGNYGYTF. The CDR3 DNA reads as TGTGCCAGCACCAAACAGGGAAACTATGGCTACACCTTC.

This chain links TRBV6-4 with TRBJ1-2; D possibly corresponds to TRBD1 (6 bases). Trimming removed 4 bases from V and 8 bases from J, with 17 bases in between. The CDR3 spans 14 residues. The germline V gene encodes CDR1 MRHNA and CDR2 SNTAGT. The CDR3 is CASSATPTGIGYTF. In DNA form, the CDR3 reads TGTGCCAGCAGTGCGACGCCCACAGGGATCGGCTACACCTTC.

This sequence joins TRBV7-8 and TRBJ1-1; D may be TRBD1 (6 bases). The germline CDR1 and CDR2 sequences are SGHVS and FQNEAQ. V was trimmed by 1 base and J by 1 base, leaving 13 bases between them. The CDR3 is made up of 16 amino acids. Here the CDR3 DNA reads TGTGCCAGCAGCTTAGTCAGGGGCCGGAGGAACACTGAAGCTTTCTTT. As protein: CASSLVRGRRNTEAFF.

This chain joins TRBV27 and TRBJ2-3, with D possibly matching TRBD1 (5 bases). V was shortened by 4 bases and J by 0 bases, with 11 bases between the two germline ends. Germline V gene sequence: CDR1 MNHEY, CDR2 SMNVEV (reference sequence). The CDR3 sequence is 15 residues long. As DNA, the CDR3 is TGTGCCAGCAGTTCTTATGGGGCTAGCACAGATACGCAGTATTTT. Translating it yields CASSSYGASTDTQYF.

The V and J genes are TRBV7-2 and TRBJ2-7; 9 nucleotides match TRBD2. CDR3 length: 18 residues. J gave up 1 base and V 5 bases, and 15 bases lay outside the gene matches. The germline CDR1 and CDR2 sequences are SGHTA and FQGNSA. The CDR3 nucleotides are TGTGCCAGCAGCAGCGGACTAGCGTTGGTTAGTACGTCCTACGAGCAGTACTTC. Translation: CASSSGLALVSTSYEQYF.